This T cell receptor (beta chain) comes out of a study of identical twins. Whole-study results and caveats: Out-of-frame alpha sequences shared by twins were enriched for low generation probability.

TCRdb analysed the 5' RACE reads with MiXCR anew, one entry per CDR3 protein. This table has some 730,000 distinct CDR3 sequences, roughly 20% appearing once. V lost 5 bases to trimming and J lost 0 bases; unmatched junction nucleotides: 4. The CDR3 runs 15 residues. Germline V CDR1 and CDR2: MNHEY, SMNVEV (reference sequence). Comment on this clonotype: What it binds is not known.

This same sample was also taken into another study, of T cells expressing NK-cell markers.

The rearrangement uses TRBV27 and TRBJ2-7; 10 nucleotides line up with TRBD2. This TCR derives from a woman younger than 35 in good health. Sequencing input: PBMCs. Here the CDR3 DNA reads TGTGCCAGCAGTACTTCTAGCGGGAGCTCCTACGAGCAGTACTTC. This codes for CASSTSSGSSYEQYF.